This paragraph covers one T cell receptor beta chain sequence. With V trimmed by 6 bases and J by 2 bases, 7 bases remained unmatched. The CDR3 covers 14 residues. CDR1 is MDHEN, CDR2 SYDVKM, per germline. Amplification targeted TCR beta CDR3 regions from RNA transcripts. HTBI primers were employed in a first-round RT-PCR of the TCR CDR3. TCRdb fed the multiplex PCR reads into MiXCR, producing one record per CDR3 protein. The sample lists some 250,000 distinct CDR3 sequences; 14% to 15% were seen once. These data are taken from a study of T cells in Graves' hyperthyroidism and ophthalmopathy. Sequencing was carried out using blood. The chain links TRBV28 to TRBJ2-7, with 7 bases identical to TRBD1. The TCR originated in a woman aged 40 to 55 with Graves' hyperthyroidism that later progressed to Graves' ophthalmopathy. The CDR3 DNA is TGTGCCAGCAGAATAGGACAGGCTACCTACGAGCAGTACTTC. Translating gives CASRIGQATYEQYF.